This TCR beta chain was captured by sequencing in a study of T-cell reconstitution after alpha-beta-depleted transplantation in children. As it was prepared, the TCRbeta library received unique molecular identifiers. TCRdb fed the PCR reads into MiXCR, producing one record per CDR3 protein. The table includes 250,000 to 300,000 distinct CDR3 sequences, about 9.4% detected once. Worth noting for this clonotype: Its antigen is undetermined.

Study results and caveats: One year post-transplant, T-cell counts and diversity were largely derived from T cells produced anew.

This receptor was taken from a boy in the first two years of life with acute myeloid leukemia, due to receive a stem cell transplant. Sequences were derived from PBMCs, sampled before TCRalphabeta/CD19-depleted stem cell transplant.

The DNA of the CDR3 is TGTGCCAGCAGTTTAAGGTGGGACACTGAAGCTTTCTTT. Translating it yields CASSLRWDTEAFF. The rearrangement joins TRBV28 to TRBJ1-1, with D hard to call. The V gene lost 2 bases and the J gene lost 3 bases, with 7 bases spanning the gap. The germline V gene has CDR1 MDHEN and CDR2 SYDVKM. The CDR3 totals 13 residues.